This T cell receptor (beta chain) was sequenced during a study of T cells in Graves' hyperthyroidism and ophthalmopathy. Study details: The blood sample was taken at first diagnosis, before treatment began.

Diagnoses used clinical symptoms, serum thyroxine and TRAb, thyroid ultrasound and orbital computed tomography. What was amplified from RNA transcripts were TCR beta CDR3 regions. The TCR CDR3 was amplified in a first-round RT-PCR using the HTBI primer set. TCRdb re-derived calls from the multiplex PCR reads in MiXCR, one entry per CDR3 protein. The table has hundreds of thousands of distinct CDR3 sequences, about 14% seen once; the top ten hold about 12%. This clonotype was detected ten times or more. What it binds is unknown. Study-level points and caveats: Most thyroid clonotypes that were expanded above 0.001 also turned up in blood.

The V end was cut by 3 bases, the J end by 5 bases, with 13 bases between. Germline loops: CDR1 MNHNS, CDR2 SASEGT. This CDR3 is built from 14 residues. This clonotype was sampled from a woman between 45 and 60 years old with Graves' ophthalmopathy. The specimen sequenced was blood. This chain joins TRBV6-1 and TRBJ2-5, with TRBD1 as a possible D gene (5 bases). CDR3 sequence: CASSDPGKLETQYF. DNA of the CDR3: TGTGCCAGCAGTGACCCAGGGAAGCTGGAGACCCAGTACTTC.